This record looks at one T cell receptor beta chain sequence and its context. The record originates from a study of T cells in localized non-small cell lung cancer. The CDR3 is made up of 13 amino acids. Germline loops: CDR1 MNHEY, CDR2 SMNVEV (reference sequence). V lost 6 bases, J lost 2 bases, and 11 bases lay in between. Generated by immunoSEQ multiplex PCR, the TCRdb table keeps only in-frame clones and is missing some. The table records approximately 61,000 clones, 86% of them present only once. The sequencing used peripheral blood, collected before any cancer treatment. The sequence was collected from a woman aged 40-70 years with stage I lung adenocarcinoma. J is TRBJ2-7 and V is TRBV27; weak D call: TRBD1 (6 bases). In DNA form, the CDR3 reads TGTGCCAGCAGATCACAGGGAACCTACGAGCAGTACTTC. This translates into CASRSQGTYEQYF.